This T cell receptor (beta chain) was found in a study of identical twins. Whole-study results and caveats: Zero-insertion findings could be partly confounded by invariant cells (MAIT and iNKT cells).

A universal primer site came from template switching; cDNA carried unique molecular identifiers. TCRdb independently ran MiXCR on the 5' RACE reads; one entry per CDR3 protein. The repertoire consists of about 490,000 distinct CDR3 sequences, with approximately 14% occurring once and the leading ten covering 0.44%. This clonotype was counted a few times. The antigen remains unidentified. Germline V gene data show CDR1 as SEHNR and CDR2 as FQNEAQ (reference sequence). V was clipped by 1 base and J by 3 bases, with 6 bases between them. The CDR3 is 14 amino acids. This same sample was also taken into another study, of yellow fever vaccine responses in identical twins.

V gene TRBV7-9 combines with J gene TRBJ2-2; no clear D gene. Material: CD4+ T cells sorted from blood. This TCR came from a woman between 18 and 29 years old in good health. CDR3 nucleotides: TGTGCCAGCAGCTTAGGGCCCTACACCGGGGAGCTGTTTTTT. This gives the protein CASSLGPYTGELFF.